This TCR beta chain comes out of a study of OX40 agonist ivuxolimab in advanced cancers. In the study overall: Ivuxolimab is a fully human IgG2 antibody that activates OX40 (CD134). Partial responses were achieved by three patients, one with hepatocellular carcinoma and two with cutaneous melanoma.

In this sample, this clone turned up a few times. The antigen remains unidentified. Study results and caveats: The study observed clonal expansion of CD4+ and CD8+ blood T cells by week 6 at 0.1 to 3.0 mg/kg.

Patients were excluded for autoimmune disease history or systemic immunosuppression. Trimming shortened V by 4 bases and J by 4 bases, and 8 bases separated the two germline ends. The CDR3 sequence is 12 residues long. Per germline, CDR1 LNHDA and CDR2 SQIVND (reference sequence). Sequenced by immunoSEQ multiplex PCR; TCRdb stores in-frame clones only, minus some. The sample yields 74,000 or so clones, more than 80% seen once. This TCR derives from an adult with an advanced solid tumor such as melanoma, head and neck, liver or kidney cancer. The specimen comprised CD4+ or CD8+ T cells sorted from blood, sampled in a trial of the OX40 agonist ivuxolimab. The chain joins TRBV19 to TRBJ2-7; possible D gene TRBD2, 5 bases. The chain's CDR3 is CASSTDLYEQYF. In nucleotides, the CDR3 is TGTGCCAGTAGTACGGACTTGTACGAGCAGTACTTC.